This entry concerns a single T cell receptor (beta chain). The antigen remains undetermined. Use of 60 Vbeta and 13 Jbeta primers characterized the PCR. Original methodology: Unique TCR beta chains numbered roughly 80 million in a later analysis, with about 9.9 million shared. Libraries were prepared by immunoSEQ multiplex PCR; TCRdb keeps only in-frame clonotypes and omits some of them. V, J and clone size are taken as reported in that table, and D and trimming were inferred from the DNA itself. The table lists about 98,000 clones, roughly 70% of them singletons. The sample comes from a study of cytomegalovirus exposure and HLA in healthy donors. Study overall: A prior study identified approximately 120 million unique TCR beta sequences from about 179 million T cells. Overall study findings and caveats: Across donors, most TCRs were seen rarely, yet some public ones were widespread. Later analysis revealed greater clonal expansion in HLA-associated TCR beta chains than in equally common others.

V dropped 0 bases and J dropped 0 bases, with 9 bases sitting between them. This CDR3 is built from 16 residues. Germline CDR1 reads MGHDK; CDR2 reads SYGVNS. The sequence derives from a man between 45 and 60 years old in good health and CMV-seronegative. The chain is built from TRBV25-1 and TRBJ1-3; D ambiguous. What was sequenced was PBMCs. The DNA for the CDR3 is TGTGCCAGCAGTGAATACGGAGGGTTCTCTGGAAACACCATATATTTT. Translation gives CASSEYGGFSGNTIYF.